Listed here are 8 T cell receptor beta chains from one sample, sequenced in a study of cytotoxic CD8 clonotypes in ibrutinib-treated CLL. Sequencing was performed with immunoSEQ multiplex PCR; in TCRdb, only in-frame clones are kept and a portion is missing. The repertoire consists of approximately 48,000 clones, with more than 45% occurring once and the leading ten covering 32%. The sequenced sample was PBMCs, obtained after 12 months of ibrutinib treatment. Receptor source: a human donor with chronic lymphocytic leukemia.

DNA of the CDR3: TGTGCCAGCAGCCCTCGCGGACAGGGTGGGCGCGAGCAGTACTTC. Translated: CASSPRGQGGREQYF. V usage is TRBV7-9 and J usage is TRBJ2-7; 8 nucleotides agree with TRBD1. This CDR3 is 15 amino acids long. Per the germline V gene, CDR1 is SEHNR and CDR2 is FQNEAQ (reference sequence). Trimming removed 5 bases from V and 6 bases from J; junction bases left unmatched: 12.

This chain uses TRBV11-2 with TRBJ1-3; D gene ambiguous. Trimming shortened V by 0 bases and J by 4 bases, and 4 bases separated the two germline ends. CDR1 SGHAT and CDR2 FQNNGV come from the germline V gene. The CDR3 has 13 residues. CDR3 protein: CASSLDGGNTIYF. CDR3 nucleotide sequence: TGTGCCAGCAGCTTAGATGGGGGAAACACCATATATTTT. Full variable domain (missing parts from reference TRBV11-2 and TRBJ1-3): EAGVAQSPRYKIIEKRQSVAFWCNPISGHATLYWYQQILGQGPKLLIQFQNNGVVDDSQLPKDRFSAERLKGVDSTLKIQPAKLEDSAVYLCASSLDGGNTIYFGEGSWLTVV.

This clone was recorded many times. The chain recombines TRBV5-4 with TRBJ1-1, with no clear D. CDR1 and CDR2 (germline): SGHNT, YYREEE (reference sequence). The CDR3 runs to 15 residues. Trimming pared 0 bases from V and 11 bases from J, leaving 20 bases between. CDR3: CASSLDNGEISKAFF. The CDR3 DNA reads as TGTGCCAGCAGCTTGGACAACGGGGAAATATCGAAGGCTTTCTTT.

This clone was counted at least ten times. The rearrangement joins TRBV6-4 to TRBJ1-2, with 7 bases identical to TRBD1. The V and J ends lost 2 bases and 8 bases, in that order; junction bases with no gene match: 5. Germline V CDR1 and CDR2: MRHNA, SNTAGT. This CDR3 contains 13 residues. CDR3 bases: TGTGCCAGCAGTGACGACAGGGCAGGAGGCTACACCTTC. As protein: CASSDDRAGGYTF.

This clone was picked up a small number of times. The chain employs TRBV9 and TRBJ1-2, with D unclear. Deletions cut 4 bases from V and 3 bases from J, with 10 bases between. The CDR3 spans 13 residues. CDR1 and CDR2 from the germline V gene are SGDLS and YYNGEE. The CDR3 DNA reads TGTGCCAGCAGCCCCCGCCTTTACTATGGCTACACCTTC. Translated, it gives CASSPRLYYGYTF.

This clone was observed a handful of times. The gene calls are TRBV6-7 and TRBJ2-5; 11 positions match TRBD2. TRBV6-7 is an ORF for which the function is uncertain. The CDR3 extends over 17 amino acids. V gave up 5 bases and J gave up 3 bases; unmatched junction bases: 11. The CDR3 DNA follows: TGTGCCAGCAGTGAGGTAGCGGGAGGGTTGGAGGAAGAGACCCAGTACTTC. It translates to CASSEVAGGLEEETQYF.

This clone was seen more than once but under ten times. V and J are TRBV28 and TRBJ1-2, with a possible D match to TRBD1 (6 bases). Germline CDR1 is MDHEN and CDR2 is SYDVKM. The CDR3 loop spans 12 amino acids. V shed 7 bases and J shed 13 bases, with 19 bases lying between them. The CDR3 loop is CASTPAGAACTF. Here the CDR3 DNA reads TGTGCCAGCACCCCGGCGGGGGCGGCCTGCACCTTC.

This chain joins TRBV27 and TRBJ2-2, with TRBD2 identical over 13 bases. Germline CDR1 reads MNHEY; CDR2 reads SMNVEV (reference sequence). The CDR3 has 19 amino acids. V shed 2 bases, J shed 5 bases, and the junction held 11 bases outside the gene matches. As DNA, the CDR3 is TGTGCCAGCAGTTTAATCCCTCCACTGACTAGCGGGAGGACCGGGGAGCTGTTTTTT. This encodes CASSLIPPLTSGRTGELFF.